Listed below are T cell receptor beta chains from one sample, sequenced in a study of long-term antiretroviral therapy in people with HIV. Profiled with immunoSEQ multiplex PCR; TCRdb holds only in-frame clones, not every one. The top ten hold 13% of the sample, which has 11,000 or so clones, around 84% seen once. The sample consisted of unsorted PBMCs, taken 1.2 years after starting antiretroviral therapy. The receptors shown here come from a middle-aged man with HIV. The CDR3 runs from the conserved cysteine through the conserved F or W. Each record gives: J gene, D gene, V gene, clone size, CDR3 protein, CDR3 DNA. D genes are given only for firm matches. Where a row states a size, it is once, few, many or the class of an expanded clone; other rows omit it.

j_gene: TRBJ2-2; d_gene: NA; v_gene: TRBV19; abundance: NA; CDR3aa: CASSMRVGGPNTGELFF; CDR3nt: TGTGCCAGTAGTATGCGTGTCGGGGGTCCGAACACCGGGGAGCTGTTTTTT
j_gene: TRBJ1-3; d_gene: NA; v_gene: TRBV5-1; abundance: NA; CDR3aa: CASSLAGFSGNTIYF; CDR3nt: TGCGCCAGCAGCTTAGCCGGGTTCTCTGGAAACACCATATATTTT
j_gene: TRBJ2-7; d_gene: NA; v_gene: TRBV6-1; abundance: NA; CDR3aa: CASSEGPGGASSYEQYF; CDR3nt: TGTGCCAGCAGTGAGGGACCAGGAGGGGCCAGCTCCTACGAGCAGTACTTC
j_gene: TRBJ2-7; d_gene: NA; v_gene: TRBV6-1; abundance: NA; CDR3aa: CASSELYHRAYEQYF; CDR3nt: TGTGCCAGCAGTGAACTTTACCACAGGGCCTACGAGCAGTACTTC
j_gene: TRBJ2-3; d_gene: NA; v_gene: TRBV23-1; abundance: NA; CDR3aa: CASSPTGETTTDTQYF; CDR3nt: TGCGCCAGCAGTCCGACGGGGGAGACAACCACAGATACGCAGTATTTT
j_gene: TRBJ1-3; d_gene: TRBD1; v_gene: TRBV4-1; abundance: NA; CDR3aa: CASSEDKAGTDSGNTIYF; CDR3nt: TGCGCCAGCAGCGAAGATAAAGCCGGGACAGACTCTGGAAACACCATATATTTT
j_gene: TRBJ2-4; d_gene: NA; v_gene: TRBV6-1; abundance: NA; CDR3aa: CASRVEGFKNIQYF; CDR3nt: TGTGCCAGCAGGGTCGAGGGGTTTAAAAACATTCAGTACTTC
j_gene: TRBJ2-5; d_gene: NA; v_gene: TRBV9; abundance: NA; CDR3aa: CASSVGPLGQGQETQYF; CDR3nt: TGTGCCAGCAGCGTAGGCCCCTTAGGCCAGGGACAAGAGACCCAGTACTTC
j_gene: TRBJ2-3; d_gene: NA; v_gene: TRBV7-7; abundance: NA; CDR3aa: CASSFRRGAGDTQYF; CDR3nt: TGTGCCAGCAGCTTCAGACGGGGGGCTGGAGATACGCAGTATTTT
j_gene: TRBJ2-7; d_gene: NA; v_gene: TRBV19; abundance: NA; CDR3aa: CASSIDRTNREQYF; CDR3nt: TGTGCCAGTAGTATAGATCGGACAAATCGCGAGCAGTACTTC
j_gene: TRBJ2-2; d_gene: TRBD2; v_gene: TRBV7-6; abundance: once; CDR3aa: CASSPGTRNTGELFF; CDR3nt: TGTGCCAGCAGCCCCGGGACTAGGAACACCGGGGAGCTGTTTTTT
j_gene: TRBJ2-2; d_gene: NA; v_gene: TRBV5-1; abundance: few; CDR3aa: CASSLTTPSGGSTGELFF; CDR3nt: TGCGCCAGCAGCCTGACAACACCGTCGGGTGGTTCCACCGGGGAGCTGTTTTTT
j_gene: TRBJ1-5; d_gene: NA; v_gene: TRBV7-2; abundance: NA; CDR3aa: CASSPNRDQPQHF; CDR3nt: TGTGCCAGCAGCCCAAACAGGGATCAGCCCCAGCATTTT
j_gene: TRBJ1-2; d_gene: TRBD1; v_gene: TRBV6-5; abundance: NA; CDR3aa: CASSPDRGIGYTF; CDR3nt: TGTGCCAGCAGTCCGGACAGGGGTATCGGCTACACCTTC
j_gene: TRBJ2-1; d_gene: NA; v_gene: TRBV4-3; abundance: NA; CDR3aa: CASSRGERGVGNEQFF; CDR3nt: TGCGCCAGCAGCCGAGGAGAGAGGGGAGTCGGCAATGAGCAGTTCTTC
j_gene: TRBJ2-7; d_gene: TRBD1; v_gene: TRBV11-3; abundance: NA; CDR3aa: CASSPRDRAYEQYF; CDR3nt: TGTGCCAGCAGCCCACGGGACAGGGCTTACGAGCAGTACTTC
j_gene: TRBJ1-2; d_gene: NA; v_gene: TRBV28; abundance: NA; CDR3aa: CASRGDSYGYTF; CDR3nt: TGTGCCAGCAGGGGAGACAGCTATGGCTACACCTTC
j_gene: TRBJ2-1; d_gene: NA; v_gene: TRBV30; abundance: NA; CDR3aa: CAWSVGTYNEQFF; CDR3nt: TGTGCCTGGAGTGTCGGCACATACAATGAGCAGTTCTTC
j_gene: TRBJ2-7; d_gene: TRBD1; v_gene: TRBV5-5; abundance: NA; CDR3aa: CASKRDRGSYEQYF; CDR3nt: TGTGCCAGCAAAAGGGACAGGGGGTCCTACGAGCAGTACTTC
j_gene: TRBJ2-7; d_gene: NA; v_gene: TRBV5-1; abundance: NA; CDR3aa: CASSLADWSYEQYF; CDR3nt: TGCGCCAGCAGCTTGGCGGACTGGTCCTACGAGCAGTACTTC
j_gene: TRBJ1-2; d_gene: TRBD1; v_gene: TRBV30; abundance: few; CDR3aa: CAWRAIPGQGASNYGYTF; CDR3nt: TGTGCCTGGAGGGCTATCCCGGGACAGGGAGCCTCTAACTATGGCTACACCTTC
j_gene: TRBJ2-1; d_gene: TRBD1; v_gene: TRBV5-1; abundance: NA; CDR3aa: CASSSGTGWANEQFF; CDR3nt: TGCGCCAGCAGCTCCGGGACAGGGTGGGCCAATGAGCAGTTCTTC
j_gene: TRBJ2-3; d_gene: TRBD2; v_gene: TRBV10-3; abundance: NA; CDR3aa: CAISESKRGGLSTDTQYF; CDR3nt: TGTGCCATCAGTGAGTCGAAGCGGGGGGGACTTAGCACAGATACGCAGTATTTT
j_gene: TRBJ2-3; d_gene: TRBD2; v_gene: TRBV10-1; abundance: NA; CDR3aa: CASSGGAGEDTQYF; CDR3nt: TGCGCCAGTAGCGGGGGGGCCGGGGAAGATACGCAGTATTTT
j_gene: TRBJ1-1; d_gene: NA; v_gene: TRBV14; abundance: NA; CDR3aa: CASSQAGVNTEAFF; CDR3nt: TGTGCCAGCAGCCAAGCAGGGGTTAACACTGAAGCTTTCTTT
j_gene: TRBJ2-2; d_gene: TRBD1; v_gene: TRBV30; abundance: NA; CDR3aa: CAWEGQGNTGELFF; CDR3nt: TGTGCCTGGGAGGGACAGGGTAACACCGGGGAGCTGTTTTTT
j_gene: TRBJ2-7; d_gene: TRBD1; v_gene: TRBV6-5; abundance: NA; CDR3aa: CASSYSGTGTYEQYF; CDR3nt: TGTGCCAGCAGTTATAGTGGGACAGGGACCTACGAGCAGTACTTC
j_gene: TRBJ2-7; d_gene: TRBD2; v_gene: TRBV6-1; abundance: NA; CDR3aa: CASNPLADSYEQYF; CDR3nt: TGTGCCAGCAACCCCCTAGCGGACTCCTACGAGCAGTACTTC
j_gene: TRBJ2-3; d_gene: NA; v_gene: TRBV21-1; abundance: NA; CDR3aa: CAGARAGGLGTDTQYF; CDR3nt: TGTGCCGGAGCGCGGGCGGGGGGGCTGGGCACAGATACGCAGTATTTT
j_gene: TRBJ2-7; d_gene: NA; v_gene: TRBV2; abundance: NA; CDR3aa: CASSEARDNRQEEQYF; CDR3nt: TGTGCCAGCAGTGAAGCGAGGGATAATAGGCAAGAAGAGCAGTACTTC
j_gene: TRBJ1-6; d_gene: NA; v_gene: TRBV25-1; abundance: NA; CDR3aa: CASSDHDSRNSPLHF; CDR3nt: TGTGCCAGCAGTGACCACGACTCACGCAATTCACCCCTCCACTTT
j_gene: TRBJ2-1; d_gene: TRBD1; v_gene: TRBV5-1; abundance: NA; CDR3aa: CASSLDPGGDEQFF; CDR3nt: TGCGCCAGCAGCTTGGACCCAGGGGGCGATGAGCAGTTCTTC
j_gene: TRBJ2-7; d_gene: NA; v_gene: TRBV5-4; abundance: once; CDR3aa: CASSFEDTVYEQYF; CDR3nt: TGTGCCAGCAGCTTCGAGGATACGGTCTACGAGCAGTACTTC
j_gene: TRBJ2-3; d_gene: NA; v_gene: TRBV10-2; abundance: NA; CDR3aa: CASSESRFSSTDTQYF; CDR3nt: TGCGCCAGCAGTGAGTCACGGTTCTCCAGCACAGATACGCAGTATTTT
j_gene: TRBJ2-7; d_gene: TRBD2; v_gene: TRBV5-1; abundance: NA; CDR3aa: CASSSGTSGTYEQYF; CDR3nt: TGCGCCAGCAGCTCGGGGACTAGCGGGACTTACGAGCAGTACTTC
j_gene: TRBJ1-1; d_gene: TRBD1; v_gene: TRBV6-5; abundance: NA; CDR3aa: CASRGTGANTEAFF; CDR3nt: TGTGCCAGCAGGGGAACAGGGGCGAACACTGAAGCTTTCTTT
j_gene: TRBJ2-1; d_gene: NA; v_gene: TRBV5-1; abundance: NA; CDR3aa: CASSLSGDPGLGQFF; CDR3nt: TGCGCCAGCAGCTTATCAGGGGATCCTGGGTTGGGGCAGTTCTTC
j_gene: TRBJ2-7; d_gene: TRBD2; v_gene: TRBV6-1; abundance: NA; CDR3aa: CASSLAGEIYEQYF; CDR3nt: TGTGCCAGCAGTCTAGCGGGGGAGATCTACGAGCAGTACTTC
j_gene: TRBJ2-2; d_gene: TRBD1; v_gene: TRBV5-1; abundance: few; CDR3aa: CASKSGTGTTGELFF; CDR3nt: TGCGCCAGCAAATCGGGGACAGGGACCACCGGGGAGCTGTTTTTT
j_gene: TRBJ1-1; d_gene: TRBD1; v_gene: TRBV6-1; abundance: NA; CDR3aa: CASSEPGTGRMAFF; CDR3nt: TGTGCCAGCAGTGAACCGGGGACAGGGCGAATGGCTTTCTTT
j_gene: TRBJ1-1; d_gene: NA; v_gene: TRBV30; abundance: medium-sized; CDR3aa: CAWSRDPNTEAFF; CDR3nt: TGTGCCTGGAGCAGGGATCCGAACACTGAAGCTTTCTTT
j_gene: TRBJ1-3; d_gene: NA; v_gene: TRBV9; abundance: NA; CDR3aa: CASSAGVTDGNTIYF; CDR3nt: TGTGCCAGCAGCGCAGGGGTCACGGACGGAAACACCATATATTTT
j_gene: TRBJ2-3; d_gene: TRBD1; v_gene: TRBV5-1; abundance: once; CDR3aa: CASSTGQGGDTQYF; CDR3nt: TGCGCCAGCAGCACAGGACAGGGAGGAGATACGCAGTATTTT
j_gene: TRBJ2-7; d_gene: TRBD1; v_gene: TRBV14; abundance: once; CDR3aa: CASSHDRGRYEQYF; CDR3nt: TGTGCCAGCAGCCATGACAGGGGGAGGTACGAGCAGTACTTC
j_gene: TRBJ1-1; d_gene: TRBD1; v_gene: TRBV6-6; abundance: few; CDR3aa: CASSYHRGQGGTEAFF; CDR3nt: TGTGCCAGCAGTTACCACCGGGGACAGGGGGGAACTGAAGCTTTCTTT
j_gene: TRBJ1-1; d_gene: NA; v_gene: TRBV5-6; abundance: once; CDR3aa: CASSLDRVSEAFF; CDR3nt: TGTGCCAGCAGCTTGGACAGGGTATCTGAAGCTTTCTTT